This TCR beta chain emerged from a study of T cell responses to AZD1222 COVID-19 vaccine. Points from the study as a whole: Donors in the cohort were predominantly white British and more often female, and clonal diversity was possibly underestimated.

This clone was picked up one time. Its antigen is unknown. Sequencing used immunoSEQ multiplex PCR; TCRdb keeps in-frame clones, though not all of them. The top ten hold less than 5% of the sample, which has about 140,000 clones, approximately 90% seen once. The germline V gene encodes CDR1 SGDLS and CDR2 YYNGEE. The CDR3 loop spans 17 amino acids. After removal of 0 bases from V and 10 bases from J, the junction contained 13 bases not matched to a gene. The source of this sequence is an adult who received the AZD1222 COVID-19 vaccine. The V gene is TRBV9, the J gene TRBJ2-1; 10 bases fit TRBD2. The sequences come from peripheral blood, collected 28 days after the second AZD1222 dose. The CDR3 loop reads CASSVARSLAGAEEQFF. The CDR3 nucleotides read TGTGCCAGCAGCGTAGCGAGGTCGCTAGCGGGGGCTGAGGAGCAGTTCTTC.